The subject of this entry is one T cell receptor (beta chain). Germline V gives CDR1 ENHRY, CDR2 SYGVKD. The CDR3 is made up of 15 amino acids. Trimming cost V 1 base and J 4 bases, with 11 bases left between them. This entry is derived from a study of shared clonotypes between healthy human individuals. Across the study: Used for every donor were three CD4 naive, three CD4 memory, two CD8 naive and one CD8 memory plate.

The donors were all Caucasian adults (living in Nashville, Tennessee). Original processing methods: From ImmunoSEQ came sequences covering only the junction and carrying no quality scores, so filtering differed. Sequencing used immunoSEQ multiplex PCR; TCRdb keeps in-frame clones, though not all of them. V, J and clone size were drawn from that table, and D and trimming were deduced from the DNA. The sample holds 1,100,000 or so clones, approximately 80% seen once. The receptor's source is a man younger than 35 in good health. Some clones in this sample may be carry-over from other donors' samples. The sequenced material came from memory CD4+ T cells from PBMCs. Subset meaning: CD45RA-negative fraction. The gene calls are TRBV10-3 and TRBJ1-5, with D possibly matching TRBD1 (5 bases). The CDR3 sequence is CAISEFSGSNQPQHF. CDR3 sequence (DNA): TGTGCCATCAGTGAGTTTTCAGGGTCTAATCAGCCCCAGCATTTT.